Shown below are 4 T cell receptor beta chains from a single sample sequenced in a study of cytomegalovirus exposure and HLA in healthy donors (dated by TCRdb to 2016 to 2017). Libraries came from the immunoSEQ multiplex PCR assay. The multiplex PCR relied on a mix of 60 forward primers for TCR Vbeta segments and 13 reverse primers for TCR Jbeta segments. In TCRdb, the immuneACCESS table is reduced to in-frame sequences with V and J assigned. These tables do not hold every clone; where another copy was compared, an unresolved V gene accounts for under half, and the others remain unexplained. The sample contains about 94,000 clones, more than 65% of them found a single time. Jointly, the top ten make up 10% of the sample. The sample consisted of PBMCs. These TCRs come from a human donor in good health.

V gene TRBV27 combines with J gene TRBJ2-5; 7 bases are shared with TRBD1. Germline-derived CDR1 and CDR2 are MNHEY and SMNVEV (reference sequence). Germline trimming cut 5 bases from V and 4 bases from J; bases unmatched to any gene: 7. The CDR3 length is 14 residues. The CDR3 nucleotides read TGTGCCAGCAGTAGGACAGGTTGGGGAGAGACCCAGTACTTC. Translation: CASSRTGWGETQYF.

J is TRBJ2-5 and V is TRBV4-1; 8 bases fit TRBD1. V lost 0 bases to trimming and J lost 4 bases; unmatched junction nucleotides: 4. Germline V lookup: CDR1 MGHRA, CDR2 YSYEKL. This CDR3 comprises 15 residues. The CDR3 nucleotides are TGCGCCAGCAGCCAAGACGGGACAGGAGGAGAGACCCAGTACTTC. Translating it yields CASSQDGTGGETQYF.

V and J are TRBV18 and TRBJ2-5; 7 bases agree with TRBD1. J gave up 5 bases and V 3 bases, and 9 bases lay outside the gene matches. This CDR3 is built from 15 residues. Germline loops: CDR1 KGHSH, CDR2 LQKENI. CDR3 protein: CASSPNRGLTETQYF. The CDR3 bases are TGTGCCAGCTCACCTAACAGGGGTTTAACGGAGACCCAGTACTTC.

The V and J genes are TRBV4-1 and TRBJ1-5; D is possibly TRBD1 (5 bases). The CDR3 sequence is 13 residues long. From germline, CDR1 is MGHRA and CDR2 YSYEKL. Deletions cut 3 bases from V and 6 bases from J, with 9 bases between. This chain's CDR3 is CASSHGGSQPQHF. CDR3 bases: TGCGCCAGCAGCCATGGGGGGAGTCAGCCCCAGCATTTT.